This section outlines one T cell receptor beta chain sequence together with its context. Its antigen is still unknown. The UMIs carried a 6-nucleotide sample barcode, and they were added by template switching. TCRdb re-called the 5' RACE reads; every CDR3 protein appears as one record, without DNA. This specimen shows under 200,000 distinct CDR3 sequences; the ten leading clones hold around 2.8%. The source of the sample is a study of monozygotic twins with inflammatory bowel disease. Whole-study results and caveats: The data did not back a single strong IBD-associated clonotype or signal.

The germline V gene encodes CDR1 LGHNA and CDR2 YNFKEQ. The CDR3 is 18 residues long. This receptor was taken from a human donor with ulcerative colitis or Crohn's disease, or a healthy co-twin of an affected twin (not recorded which). This chain connects TRBV4-2 to TRBJ2-1; TCRdb reports TRBD2, a call that lacks DNA to check it against. The sample taken for sequencing was blood. The CDR3 region is CASSQESLAATRRGEQFF.